The 19 T cell receptor beta chains reported below all come from one sample, sequenced in a study of technical replicates of blood from four donors. Assay: immunoSEQ multiplex PCR; the TCRdb copy retains only in-frame clones and omits some. The sample shows tens of thousands of clones, approximately 96% of them seen only once. The sequencing input was T cells isolated from PBMCs. The receptors derive from a human donor in good health.

This rearrangement joins TRBV5-1 to TRBJ2-5; no firm D call. Trimming cost V 0 bases and J 3 bases, with 6 bases left between them. CDR1 and CDR2 (germline): SGHRS, YFSETQ. This CDR3 has 13 amino acids. CDR3 nucleotides: TGCGCCAGCAGCTTGGGGGCCGAAGAGACCCAGTACTTC. Its translation is CASSLGAEETQYF.

The gene calls are TRBV19 and TRBJ1-2; D is unclear. V was clipped by 6 bases and J by 5 bases, with 4 bases between them. CDR1 LNHDA and CDR2 SQIVND come from the germline V gene (reference sequence). The CDR3 sequence is 10 residues long. CDR3 amino acids: CASSGYGYTF. The CDR3 nucleotides read TGTGCCAGTAGCGGTTATGGCTACACCTTC.

This clone has only one observation. The chain carries TRBV6-5 and TRBJ2-1; 9 bases line up with TRBD2. The CDR3 is 15 residues long. V lost 5 bases to trimming and J lost 7 bases; unmatched junction nucleotides: 9. In germline, CDR1 is MNHEY, CDR2 SVGAGI. CDR3 protein: CASSAGTSKMNEQFF. The CDR3 coding sequence is TGTGCCAGCAGTGCCGGGACTAGCAAGATGAATGAGCAGTTCTTC.

The chain employs TRBV18 and TRBJ1-5, with 7 bases identical to TRBD1. CDR1 and CDR2 (germline): KGHSH, LQKENI. The CDR3 spans 12 residues. V dropped 5 bases and J dropped 5; count of bases not matched to a gene: 0. The CDR3 loop is CASSGQDQPQHF. CDR3 sequence (DNA): TGTGCCAGCTCAGGACAGGATCAGCCCCAGCATTTT.

This chain links TRBV7-8 with TRBJ1-5, with 8 bases matching TRBD1. CDR3 length: 15 amino acids. Germline CDR1 is SGHVS and CDR2 is FQNEAQ. V lost 5 bases and J lost 4; bases outside the gene matches: 7. CDR3 loop: CASSGTGGGNQPQHF. The CDR3, as DNA: TGTGCCAGCAGCGGTACAGGGGGGGGTAATCAGCCCCAGCATTTT.

The rearrangement uses TRBV30 and TRBJ1-2; D ambiguous. The CDR3 contains 12 residues. Germline V lookup: CDR1 GTSNPN, CDR2 SVGIG (reference sequence). Trimming took off 0 bases at V and 4 bases at J, with 6 bases between the two ends. The CDR3, as DNA: TGTGCCTGGAGTGTTGGGCTCTATGGCTACACCTTC. It encodes CAWSVGLYGYTF. Variable domain in full (rest from reference TRBV30 and TRBJ1-2): SQTIHQWPATLVQPVGSPLSLECTVEGTSNPNLYWYRQAAGRGLQLLFYSVGIGQISSEVPQNLSASRPQDRQFILSSKKLLLSDSGFYLCAWSVGLYGYTFGSGTRLTVV.

This sequence joins TRBV28 and TRBJ1-1; TRBD1 is a possible D gene (6 bases). V dropped 9 bases and J dropped 0 bases, with 14 bases sitting between them. The CDR3 sequence is 14 residues long. Germline-derived CDR1 and CDR2 are MDHEN and SYDVKM. The chain's CDR3 is CASRQAYMNTEAFF. The CDR3 coding sequence is TGTGCCAGTCGACAGGCATACATGAACACTGAAGCTTTCTTT. The variable domain in full, completed from reference TRBV28 and TRBJ1-1, reads DVKVTQSSRYLVKRTGEKVFLECVQDMDHENMFWYRQDPGLGLRLIYFSYDVKMKEKGDIPEGYSVSREKKERFSLILESASTNQTSMYLCASRQAYMNTEAFFGQGTRLTVV.

The V and J genes are TRBV4-2 and TRBJ2-5; D is perhaps TRBD2 (6 bases). CDR1 is LGHNA, CDR2 YNFKEQ, per germline. V lost 1 base to trimming and J lost 0 bases, with 12 bases between them. There are 16 residues in the CDR3. CDR3 sequence: CASSQVERDYQETQYF. The DNA for the CDR3 is TGTGCCAGCAGCCAAGTCGAAAGGGACTACCAAGAGACCCAGTACTTC.

The V gene is TRBV7-9, the J gene TRBJ2-7; D uncertain. V lost 4 bases and J 9 bases, leaving 13 bases between the germline ends. This CDR3 is 12 amino acids long. Germline V CDR1 and CDR2: SEHNR, FQNEAQ (reference sequence). CDR3 DNA: TGTGCCAGCAGCTATTTCAAAGGAGCGCAGTACTTC. This encodes CASSYFKGAQYF.

The chain combines TRBV28 with TRBJ2-7; a weak D match, TRBD2 (5 bases). Germline lookup yields CDR1 MDHEN and CDR2 SYDVKM. With 4 bases removed from V and 1 base from J, the gap between germline ends came to 17 bases. CDR3 size: 16 residues. The CDR3, as DNA: TGTGCCAGCAGTTCCCTCAACGGGATTAAATCCTACGAGCAGTACTTC. Translated, it gives CASSSLNGIKSYEQYF.

This sequence joins TRBV6-5 and TRBJ1-4; D not certain. This CDR3 has 16 amino acids. Deletions cut 0 bases from V and 0 bases from J, with 8 bases between. Germline CDR1 and CDR2: MNHEY and SVGAGI. The CDR3 spells CASSYSSGATNEKLFF. The CDR3 DNA sequence: TGTGCCAGCAGTTACTCGTCAGGTGCAACTAATGAAAAACTGTTTTTT.

This clone was picked up one time. The chain uses TRBV11-2 and TRBJ2-7, with 7 bases lining up with TRBD1. The germline CDR1 and CDR2 sequences are SGHAT and FQNNGV. The trim removed 5 bases at V and 6 bases at J, leaving 13 bases unmatched. This CDR3 has 15 amino acids. DNA of the CDR3: TGTGCCAGCAGCCCCGCACCGGACAGGCGACTCGAGCAGTACTTC. It encodes CASSPAPDRRLEQYF.

The chain combines TRBV29-1 with TRBJ2-3; a weak D match, TRBD2 (6 bases). CDR1 is SQVTM, CDR2 ANQGSEA, per germline. Trimming took 5 bases from V and 6 from J, leaving 15 bases between them. The CDR3 spans 13 residues. CDR3 nucleotide sequence: TGCAGCGTTCAAGGGACTTTAACGGATACGCAGTATTTT. Translating it yields CSVQGTLTDTQYF.

V usage is TRBV7-9 and J usage is TRBJ1-2; possibly TRBD1 for D (6 bases). The V end was cut by 4 bases, the J end by 3 bases, with 15 bases between. Germline V CDR1 and CDR2: SEHNR, FQNEAQ (reference sequence). This CDR3 comprises 15 residues. CDR3 region: CASSSGGGHYYGYTF. Written as DNA, the CDR3 is TGTGCCAGCAGCTCCGGGGGGGGGCATTACTATGGCTACACCTTC.

J is TRBJ1-5 and V is TRBV19, with TRBD1 as a possible D gene (5 bases). The CDR3 extends over 15 amino acids. Germline V gene lookup returns CDR1 LNHDA and CDR2 SQIVND (reference sequence). With 4 bases removed from V and 2 bases from J, the gap between germline ends came to 12 bases. CDR3 coding DNA: TGTGCCAGTAGTAGGACACGGATGGGCAATCAGCCCCAGCATTTT. This codes for CASSRTRMGNQPQHF.

The genes are TRBV6-5 and TRBJ2-1; TRBD1 matches at 10 bases. V shed 6 bases, J shed 4 bases, and the junction held 6 bases outside the gene matches. This CDR3 comprises 15 residues. CDR1 and CDR2 from the germline V gene are MNHEY and SVGAGI. The chain's CDR3 is CASSAGTGAYNEQFF. The CDR3 DNA follows: TGTGCCAGCAGCGCCGGGACAGGGGCTTACAATGAGCAGTTCTTC.

The chain is built from TRBV5-1 and TRBJ1-6, with 9 bases fitting TRBD1. Germline CDR1 SGHRS, CDR2 YFSETQ. Losses at the gene ends were 1 base for V and 10 bases for J; bases not matched to a gene: 6. CDR3 length: 15 residues. CDR3 nucleotides: TGCGCCAGCAGCTTGAGTGGGACAGGGCGCTCACCCCTCCACTTT. Translation: CASSLSGTGRSPLHF.

V usage is TRBV29-1 and J usage is TRBJ2-7, with TRBD2 matching over 9 bases. V trimming: 5 bases; J trimming: 4 bases; junction bases outside the gene matches: 6. This CDR3 comprises 13 residues. Germline lookup yields CDR1 SQVTM and CDR2 ANQGSEA. The CDR3 loop reads CSVRAGGQYEQYF. CDR3 nucleotides: TGCAGCGTTAGAGCGGGGGGCCAATACGAGCAGTACTTC.

This clone was recorded once. The V gene is TRBV2, the J gene TRBJ2-1; TRBD2 agrees at 11 bases. CDR3 length equals 17 residues. Trimming removed 7 bases from V and 0 bases from J; junction bases left unmatched: 8. CDR1 SNHLY and CDR2 FYNNEI come from the germline V gene. CDR3 region: CASNPSGRLSSYNEQFF. Here the CDR3 DNA reads TGTGCCAGCAATCCTAGCGGGAGGCTTAGCTCCTACAATGAGCAGTTCTTC.